Sequencing of this TCR beta chain was carried out in a study of blood T cell repertoires in COVID-19. The overall study: PBMCs, B-cell-depleted T cells, or T cells were the source of the cDNA or gDNA that made up the material.

The authors' processing: The authors estimated nucleated cell counts from reference gene primer amplification. Sequenced by immunoSEQ multiplex PCR; TCRdb stores in-frame clones only, minus some. The DNA was the basis for D and trimming; V, J and clone size are from that table. The table has fewer than 250,000 clones, 80% to 90% seen once. CDR1 is SGHAT and CDR2 is FQNNGV in the germline V gene. The ends lost 6 bases at V and 0 bases at J; junction bases unmatched: 10. The CDR3 has 16 amino acids. V gene TRBV11-2 combines with J gene TRBJ1-2; 7 bases are shared with TRBD1. Material for sequencing was peripheral blood. This clonotype was sampled from a man aged 45-65 years with acute or convalescent COVID-19. CDR3 in DNA: TGTGCCAGCAGAAAAATCCGGGACAGCGCTAACTATGGCTACACCTTC. It is translated as CASRKIRDSANYGYTF.